A selection of T cell receptor beta chains follows, all from one sample in a study of cytomegalovirus exposure and HLA in healthy donors. TCRdb keeps only in-frame clones here, not all; method: immunoSEQ multiplex PCR. The sample holds about 170,000 clones; about three quarters are singletons and the top ten take less than 0.9%. The sample comprised PBMCs. All receptors come from a female donor in good health and CMV-seronegative. Both conserved end residues are part of each CDR3. D genes are given only for firm matches. Rows may omit the clone size; those that give it use once, few, many or a size class.

d_gene	v_gene	j_gene	abundance	CDR3aa	CDR3nt
-	TRBV4-3	TRBJ2-1	-	CASSRGFNNEQFF	TGCGCCAGCAGCCGAGGGTTCAACAATGAGCAGTTCTTC
TRBD2	TRBV4-1	TRBJ2-3	-	CASSHEGLAGVLFRGDTQYF	TGCGCCAGCAGCCATGAGGGACTAGCGGGAGTCTTATTTCGGGGAGATACGCAGTATTTT
-	TRBV7-3	TRBJ2-1	few	CASSLFGSSYNEQFF	TGTGCCAGCAGCTTATTCGGGAGCTCCTACAATGAGCAGTTCTTC
-	TRBV7-9	TRBJ2-5	-	CASSLALMGRETQYF	TGTGCCAGCAGCTTAGCCTTGATGGGGCGAGAGACCCAGTACTTC
-	TRBV25-1	TRBJ2-6	-	CASSVRGRGANVLTF	TGTGCCAGCAGTGTCAGGGGGAGGGGGGCCAACGTCCTGACTTTC
TRBD1	TRBV11-3	TRBJ2-2	-	CASKKIGGIDTGELFF	TGTGCCAGCAAAAAAATAGGGGGCATAGACACCGGGGAGCTGTTTTTT
TRBD2	TRBV4-1	TRBJ2-3	-	CASSLQGLPSDTQYF	TGCGCCAGCAGCCTTCAGGGACTACCATCGGATACGCAGTATTTT
-	TRBV7-9	TRBJ1-5	-	CASSSTMGGYSNQPQHF	TGTGCCAGCAGCTCTACTATGGGGGGGTATAGCAATCAGCCCCAGCATTTT
-	TRBV5-1	TRBJ2-2	few	CASSSTRGGGTGELFF	TGCGCCAGCAGCTCCACGAGGGGGGGAGGCACCGGGGAGCTGTTTTTT
TRBD1	TRBV7-2	TRBJ2-7	few	CASSRPGQGYEQYF	TGTGCCAGCAGTCGACCGGGACAGGGTTACGAGCAGTACTTC
-	TRBV7-2	TRBJ1-1	once	CASSSGGMGGTEAFF	TGTGCCAGCAGCTCAGGCGGGATGGGTGGGACTGAAGCTTTCTTT
-	TRBV5-4	TRBJ2-5	-	CASSPSPTAGRETQYF	TGTGCCAGCAGCCCTAGTCCTACAGCGGGCCGGGAGACCCAGTACTTC
-	TRBV7-6	TRBJ2-7	-	CASSPSSYEQYF	TGTGCCAGCAGCCCCTCCTCCTACGAGCAGTACTTC
TRBD2	TRBV27	TRBJ2-7	-	CASSLVAGGPYEQYF	TGTGCCAGCAGTTTAGTAGCGGGAGGTCCCTACGAGCAGTACTTC
TRBD1	TRBV30	TRBJ1-2	-	CAWSASGTGDYGYTF	TGTGCCTGGAGTGCCTCCGGGACAGGGGACTATGGCTACACCTTC
TRBD1	TRBV9	TRBJ2-7	-	CASSGAGTGSHEQYF	TGTGCCAGCAGCGGAGCCGGGACAGGGAGCCACGAGCAGTACTTC
TRBD1	TRBV4-2	TRBJ2-7	-	CASSQPGTASYEQYF	TGTGCCAGCAGCCAACCCGGGACAGCCTCCTACGAGCAGTACTTC
-	TRBV18	TRBJ2-7	-	CASSTGLDEQYF	TGTGCCAGCTCAACAGGCCTCGACGAGCAGTACTTC
-	TRBV27	TRBJ1-2	-	CASSLLEGYGYTF	TGTGCCAGCAGTTTACTGGAGGGCTATGGCTACACCTTC
-	TRBV18	TRBJ2-7	few	CASSPPGSYEQYF	TGTGCCAGCTCACCACCCGGGAGCTACGAGCAGTACTTC
-	TRBV13	TRBJ2-7	-	CASSLGTVYEQYF	TGTGCCAGCAGCTTAGGTACAGTCTACGAGCAGTACTTC
TRBD1	TRBV19	TRBJ2-7	-	CASRQGAIGEQYF	TGTGCCAGTCGACAGGGGGCAATCGGGGAGCAGTACTTC
TRBD2	TRBV5-4	TRBJ2-7	-	CASSSGLAGSGQYF	TGTGCCAGCAGTTCCGGACTAGCGGGATCTGGGCAGTACTTC
-	TRBV4-2	TRBJ1-1	-	CASRFGPGAFF	TGTGCCAGCAGGTTTGGGCCGGGGGCTTTCTTT
-	TRBV18	TRBJ1-5	-	CASSTGDSNQPQHF	TGTGCCAGCTCAACTGGAGATAGCAATCAGCCCCAGCATTTT
-	TRBV21-1	TRBJ2-7	few	CASIQEPSIEQYF	TGTGCCAGCATCCAAGAGCCGTCTATCGAGCAGTACTTC
-	TRBV11-2	TRBJ1-2	few	CASSRSVGGSYGYTF	TGTGCCAGCAGCCGCAGCGTCGGGGGTTCCTATGGCTACACCTTC
TRBD2	TRBV5-1	TRBJ2-7	-	CASSLGQGLAEEQYF	TGCGCCAGCAGCTTGGGACAGGGACTAGCGGAAGAGCAGTACTTC
-	TRBV5-4	TRBJ2-2	-	CASSLVGVNTGELFF	TGTGCCAGCAGCTTGGTCGGGGTGAACACCGGGGAGCTGTTTTTT
TRBD1	TRBV27	TRBJ1-2	-	CASSHGTGGYYGYTF	TGTGCCAGCAGTCACGGGACAGGGGGCTACTATGGCTACACCTTC
-	TRBV19	TRBJ1-2	-	CASSAGIYGYTF	TGTGCCAGTAGTGCCGGGATTTATGGCTACACCTTC
-	TRBV10-3	TRBJ1-2	few	CAISEGGTGYTF	TGTGCCATCAGTGAGGGCGGGACGGGCTACACCTTC
TRBD2	TRBV9	TRBJ2-7	-	CASSPSGSIGNEQYF	TGTGCCAGCAGTCCTAGCGGGAGTATAGGAAACGAGCAGTACTTC
-	TRBV29-1	TRBJ1-2	few	CSVSGRAGSDGYTF	TGCAGCGTTTCTGGGAGGGCAGGGTCGGATGGCTACACCTTC
-	TRBV2	TRBJ2-5	-	CASSPRDSYQETQYF	TGTGCCAGCAGTCCCCGGGATTCGTACCAAGAGACCCAGTACTTC
TRBD1	TRBV28	TRBJ1-1	-	CASSPTGGGTEAFF	TGTGCCAGCAGTCCCACAGGGGGTGGAACTGAAGCTTTCTTT
-	TRBV10-2	TRBJ2-7	-	CASSSNRGYEQYF	TGCGCCAGCAGTTCAAATCGGGGCTACGAGCAGTACTTC
TRBD2	TRBV6-5	TRBJ2-7	-	CASSYWASGTYEQYF	TGTGCCAGCAGTTACTGGGCTAGCGGGACCTACGAGCAGTACTTC
-	TRBV5-6	TRBJ2-3	-	CASSLFGQSTDTQYF	TGTGCCAGCAGCTTGTTCGGACAGAGCACAGATACGCAGTATTTT
-	TRBV7-6	TRBJ2-1	-	CASSLAFRSGEQFF	TGTGCCAGCAGCTTAGCGTTTAGGAGTGGTGAGCAGTTCTTC
-	TRBV7-8	TRBJ2-7	-	CASSPDTNEQYF	TGTGCCAGCAGCCCTGACACCAACGAGCAGTACTTC
TRBD2	TRBV7-2	TRBJ2-2	-	CASRTGGPRTGELFF	TGTGCCAGCAGGACGGGAGGGCCACGAACCGGGGAGCTGTTTTTT